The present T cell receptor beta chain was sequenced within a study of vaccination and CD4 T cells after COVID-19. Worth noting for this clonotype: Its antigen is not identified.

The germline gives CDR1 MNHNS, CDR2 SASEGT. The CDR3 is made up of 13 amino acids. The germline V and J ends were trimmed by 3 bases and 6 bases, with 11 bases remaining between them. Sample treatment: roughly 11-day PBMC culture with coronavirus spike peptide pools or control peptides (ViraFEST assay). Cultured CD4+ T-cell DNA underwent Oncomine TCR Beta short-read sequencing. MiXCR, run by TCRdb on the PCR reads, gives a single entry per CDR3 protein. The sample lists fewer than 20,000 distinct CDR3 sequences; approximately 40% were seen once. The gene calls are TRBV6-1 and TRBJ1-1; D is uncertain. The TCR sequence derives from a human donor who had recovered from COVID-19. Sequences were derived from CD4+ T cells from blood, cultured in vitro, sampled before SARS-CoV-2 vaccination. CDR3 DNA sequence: TGTGCCAGCAGTGAGTTGGGCAAGGCTGAAGCTTTCTTT. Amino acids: CASSELGKAEAFF.